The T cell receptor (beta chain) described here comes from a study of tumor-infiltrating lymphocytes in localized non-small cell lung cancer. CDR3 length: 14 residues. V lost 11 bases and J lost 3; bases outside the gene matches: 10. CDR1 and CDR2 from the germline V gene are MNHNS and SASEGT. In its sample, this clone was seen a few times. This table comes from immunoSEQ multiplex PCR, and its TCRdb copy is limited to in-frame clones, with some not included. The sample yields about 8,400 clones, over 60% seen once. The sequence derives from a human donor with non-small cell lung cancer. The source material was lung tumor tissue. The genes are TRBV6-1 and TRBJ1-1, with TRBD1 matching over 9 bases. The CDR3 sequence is CALVAGQGYTEAFF. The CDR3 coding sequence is TGTGCCCTAGTAGCGGGACAGGGCTACACTGAAGCTTTCTTT.